The clone carrying this T cell receptor beta chain was counted a few times. Its target is unknown. These data are taken from a study of identical twins. With template switching, a universal primer site was added, and the cDNA carried unique molecular identifiers. One entry per CDR3 protein, called by TCRdb with MiXCR from the 5' RACE reads. This sample has under 1 million distinct CDR3 sequences; approximately 13% occur once, and the top ten carry 1.5% to 2%. CDR3 length: 12 residues. Trimming removed 6 bases at V and 4 bases at J, with 9 bases between. Per the germline V gene, CDR1 is SNHLY and CDR2 is FYNNEI. Findings and caveats of the study: Carriage of fewer insertions was seen in abundant cord blood beta clonotypes, whereas memory repertoires showed none.

The sample also formed part of further work on yellow fever vaccine responses in identical twins.

This TCR derives from a woman aged 18-29 years in good health. Sequencing was carried out using PBMCs. The rearrangement links TRBV2 to TRBJ2-5, with TRBD2 as a possible D gene (5 bases). The CDR3 nucleotides read TGTGCCAGCAGGGGGAGCCGAGAGACCCAGTACTTC. This translates into CASRGSRETQYF.